This T cell receptor (beta chain) was identified during a study of blood T cell repertoires in COVID-19. Overall study context: The origin of the acute and convalescent COVID-19 samples was the United States, Italy and Spain.

With V trimmed by 4 bases and J by 6 bases, 3 bases remained unmatched. The CDR3 is made up of 14 amino acids. Germline values: CDR1 SGHRS, CDR2 YFSETQ. Authors' methods: Amplification from reference gene primers served as the basis for estimated nucleated cell counts. Assay used: immunoSEQ multiplex PCR; TCRdb lists only in-frame clones, some missing. V and J calls and clone size are as listed in that table; D and trimming were resolved from the DNA. Of under 100,000 clones listed, about 82% are singletons. Sequenced input: peripheral blood. The receptor was derived from a man older than 75 with active or convalescent COVID-19. This rearrangement joins TRBV5-1 to TRBJ1-5; TRBD1 agrees at 11 bases. Written as DNA, the CDR3 is TGCGCCAGCAGCACGGGACAGGGGGGTCAGCCCCAGCATTTT. Translated: CASSTGQGGQPQHF.